This T cell receptor (beta chain) was sequenced in a study of cytomegalovirus exposure and HLA in healthy donors. This CDR3 has 20 residues. Vbeta (60) and Jbeta (13) primers were used in the PCR. The table came from immunoSEQ multiplex PCR; TCRdb's copy has only in-frame clones and leaves some out. The table has under 170,000 clones, about four fifths seen once. The chain carries TRBV21-1 and TRBJ2-7; TRBD1 was called by the table and not checked on the DNA. TRBV21-1 is annotated as a pseudogene. Sequenced: PBMCs. The receptor was isolated from a human donor in good health. The CDR3 DNA follows: TGTGCCAGCAGCAAATATGGGGGCATTTTCGAGGGGGAGACTTCCTACGAGCAGTACTTC. Amino acid sequence: CASSKYGGIFEGETSYEQYF.